One and the same sample provided the 6 T cell receptor beta chains below, sequenced in a study of blood T cell repertoires in COVID-19. TCRdb keeps only in-frame clones here, not all; method: immunoSEQ multiplex PCR. Of 80,000 to 130,000 clones listed, roughly 92% are singletons. The sequenced sample consisted of peripheral blood. These receptor sequences come from a man aged 70-80 years with acute or convalescent COVID-19.

The chain couples TRBV6-4 to TRBJ1-1, with D possibly being TRBD1 (6 bases). The CDR3 totals 13 residues. With 6 bases removed from V and 0 bases from J, the gap between germline ends came to 8 bases. The germline CDR1 and CDR2 sequences are MRHNA and SNTAGT. The CDR3 DNA sequence: TGTGCCAGCAGACAGGGTGTGAACACTGAAGCTTTCTTT. This gives the protein CASRQGVNTEAFF.

The chain combines TRBV6-1 with TRBJ1-3; 7 bases fit TRBD1. Trimming removed 3 bases from V and 2 bases from J; junction bases left unmatched: 1. From germline, CDR1 is MNHNS and CDR2 SASEGT. The CDR3 spans 14 residues. The CDR3 DNA reads TGTGCCAGCAGTGACGACAGGGCTGGAAACACCATATATTTT. It translates to CASSDDRAGNTIYF.

The gene calls are TRBV5-8 and TRBJ1-2; maybe TRBD1 (6 bases). The length of the CDR3 is 13 residues. Germline V gene sequence: CDR1 SGHTS, CDR2 YDEGEE. V gave up 4 bases and J gave up 4 bases, with 11 bases separating them. Written as DNA, the CDR3 is TGTGCCAGCAGCCGTGACAGGACCTATGGCTACACCTTC. Protein product: CASSRDRTYGYTF.

This CDR3 is CASSLVGDRGETQYF. The CDR3 region has the DNA TGTGCCAGCAGCTTAGTAGGCGATAGGGGGGAGACCCAGTACTTC. V usage is TRBV7-9 and J usage is TRBJ2-5; D is possibly TRBD1 (6 bases). The V gene's germline CDR1 is SEHNR and CDR2 FQNEAQ (reference sequence). The CDR3 runs 15 residues. With 1 base removed from V and 5 bases from J, the gap between germline ends came to 14 bases.

The chain joins TRBV19 to TRBJ1-2; weak D call: TRBD1 (6 bases). V was trimmed by 6 bases and J by 7 bases, leaving 18 bases between them. Germline values: CDR1 LNHDA, CDR2 SQIVND (reference sequence). The CDR3 sequence is 14 residues long. The CDR3 sequence: CASSQQGGAFGYTF. The CDR3 DNA sequence: TGTGCCAGTAGCCAGCAAGGGGGGGCGTTTGGCTACACCTTC.

The J gene is TRBJ1-4, the V gene TRBV18; 7 bases align to TRBD1. J was trimmed by 8 bases and V by 3 bases; bases with no gene match: 3. The CDR3 is made up of 13 amino acids. CDR1 KGHSH and CDR2 LQKENI come from the germline V gene. The CDR3 coding sequence is TGTGCCAGCTCACCGACAGGGAGGGAAAAACTGTTTTTT. Translation gives CASSPTGREKLFF.